Below are 16 T cell receptor beta chains sequenced from a single sample in a study of cytomegalovirus exposure and HLA in healthy donors. The study ran its PCR with 60 Vbeta and 13 Jbeta primers. Here immunoSEQ multiplex PCR was the method, and the copy in TCRdb shows in-frame clones only, minus some. This sample has 100,000 to 120,000 clones, with over 60% found just once. The sample comprised PBMCs. The receptors stem from a man aged 35-49 years in good health and CMV-seropositive.

The J gene is TRBJ1-4, the V gene TRBV10-3, with 10 bases lining up with TRBD1. The J segment lost 5 bases and the V segment lost 10 bases, leaving 7 bases of the junction unmatched. The CDR3 has 14 amino acids. CDR1 ENHRY and CDR2 SYGVKD come from the germline V gene. CDR3 sequence reads: CATEPGQGNEKLFF. CDR3 nucleotides: TGTGCCACCGAGCCGGGACAGGGGAATGAAAAACTGTTTTTT.

The rearrangement uses TRBV4-3 and TRBJ2-2; tentative D call: TRBD2 (6 bases). Germline lookup yields CDR1 LGHNA and CDR2 YSLEER. CDR3 length equals 14 residues. Trimming stripped 0 bases from V and 6 bases from J, with 8 bases between. DNA of the CDR3: TGCGCCAGCAGCCAAGAGGGACTCCCCGGGGAGCTGTTTTTT. This sequence encodes CASSQEGLPGELFF.

This rearrangement joins TRBV28 to TRBJ2-1; 7 positions match TRBD2. This CDR3 has 16 amino acids. Germline V gene data show CDR1 as MDHEN and CDR2 as SYDVKM. Unmatched junction bases numbered 15, after V lost 7 bases and J lost 6 bases. The CDR3 loop is CASISPSKREVNEQFF. CDR3 DNA sequence: TGTGCCAGCATTAGTCCGTCTAAGCGGGAAGTCAATGAGCAGTTCTTC.

The V call is TRBV7-9, the J call TRBJ2-1; the match to TRBD2 covers 7 bases. This CDR3 spans 18 amino acids. From germline, CDR1 is SEHNR and CDR2 FQNEAQ (reference sequence). Trimming took 1 base from V and 2 from J; bases not matched to a gene: 11. The CDR3 nucleotides read TGTGCCAGCAGCTTAGTTGCTTTGCAGCGGGGCCCCTACAATGAGCAGTTCTTC. It codes for CASSLVALQRGPYNEQFF.

This chain uses TRBV30 with TRBJ1-1, with a weak D call TRBD1 (5 bases). This CDR3 has 13 residues. From germline, CDR1 is GTSNPN and CDR2 SVGIG (reference sequence). The ends were cut back, 6 bases at V and 3 bases at J, with 14 bases in the middle. CDR3 residues: CACDSRRDTEAFF. DNA for the CDR3: TGTGCCTGTGACAGCCGACGTGACACTGAAGCTTTCTTT.

The chain links TRBV6-1 to TRBJ2-7, with D perhaps matching TRBD1 (5 bases). Trimming stripped 6 bases from V and 5 bases from J, with 14 bases between. The V gene's germline CDR1 is MNHNS and CDR2 SASEGT. The CDR3 extends over 13 amino acids. The DNA of the CDR3 is TGTGCCAGCAGGATCGACAGCGCCCACGAGCAGTACTTC. This codes for CASRIDSAHEQYF.

J is TRBJ2-5 and V is TRBV4-2; perhaps TRBD2 as D (6 bases). V was pared by 0 bases and J by 5 bases, with 13 bases between. The V gene's germline CDR1 is LGHNA and CDR2 YNFKEQ. The CDR3 runs to 15 residues. The CDR3 DNA reads TGTGCCAGCAGCCAAGAGACTAGTTCCCGGGAGACCCAGTACTTC. As protein: CASSQETSSRETQYF.

The chain has TRBV7-2 and TRBJ2-1, with TRBD2 matching 8 bases. With V trimmed by 2 bases and J by 8 bases, 5 bases remained unmatched. The CDR3 contains 14 residues. Germline V gene sequence: CDR1 SGHTA, CDR2 FQGNSA. The CDR3 reads CASSLYGGAYEQFF. Written as DNA, the CDR3 is TGTGCCAGCAGCTTATACGGGGGGGCCTATGAGCAGTTCTTC.

The J gene is TRBJ2-3, the V gene TRBV29-1, with 7 bases matching TRBD2. This CDR3 region has 15 residues. The V gene's germline CDR1 is SQVTM and CDR2 ANQGSEA. The V segment lost 5 bases and the J segment 0 bases; nucleotides outside the gene matches: 8. The CDR3 DNA reads as TGCAGCGTTACAGATAGCGGGTTTAGCACAGATACGCAGTATTTT. Its translation is CSVTDSGFSTDTQYF.

The table lists this clone with a few counts. This rearrangement joins TRBV6-1 to TRBJ2-2; the match to TRBD1 covers 9 bases. J was trimmed by 5 bases and V by 6 bases; bases with no gene match: 7. CDR1 is MNHNS, CDR2 SASEGT, per germline. This CDR3 comprises 15 residues. CDR3 coding DNA: TGTGCCAGCAGCCGACAGGGGGGGAGGACCGGGGAGCTGTTTTTT. Encoded protein: CASSRQGGRTGELFF.

The rearrangement links TRBV5-1 to TRBJ2-2, with 8 nucleotides matching TRBD1. This CDR3 is built from 15 residues. V lost 7 bases to trimming and J lost 0 bases; unmatched junction nucleotides: 5. Germline CDR1 is SGHRS and CDR2 is YFSETQ. This CDR3 reads CASRRTGTNTGELFF. CDR3 nucleotide sequence: TGCGCCAGCCGCCGGACAGGGACGAACACCGGGGAGCTGTTTTTT.

The chain links TRBV6-1 to TRBJ1-2, with D maybe TRBD1 (5 bases). V gave up 7 bases and J gave up 5 bases, with 14 bases separating them. The CDR3 has 13 residues. Germline CDR1 reads MNHNS; CDR2 reads SASEGT. The CDR3, as DNA: TGTGCCAGCATCGTAGGAGGGGATTATGGCTACACCTTC. Translated: CASIVGGDYGYTF.

The chain uses TRBV7-3 and TRBJ2-3; 9 bases agree with TRBD2. V lost 7 bases, J lost 1 base, and 6 bases stayed unmatched. This CDR3 has 15 residues. Germline values: CDR1 SGHTA, CDR2 FQGTGA. The CDR3 DNA follows: TGTGCCAGCACCCCCGGCGGGGGGGGCACAGATACGCAGTATTTT. Amino acids: CASTPGGGGTDTQYF.

The genes are TRBV29-1 and TRBJ1-1; D ambiguous. This CDR3 region has 12 residues. The germline CDR1 and CDR2 sequences are SQVTM and ANQGSEA. V gave up 1 base and J gave up 5 bases, with 8 bases separating them. The CDR3: CSVEARLTEAFF. CDR3 sequence (DNA): TGCAGCGTTGAAGCTCGTTTAACTGAAGCTTTCTTT.

This chain links TRBV9 with TRBJ1-1, with a tentative D call TRBD1 (6 bases). There are 13 residues in the CDR3. CDR1 is SGDLS, CDR2 YYNGEE, per germline. CDR3 region: CPLVGQGRGEAFF. The CDR3 DNA sequence: TGTCCCCTCGTGGGGCAGGGGCGTGGTGAAGCTTTCTTT.

The gene calls are TRBV5-1 and TRBJ1-1; unclear D gene. This CDR3 is 14 amino acids long. V lost 1 base and J lost 5, with 12 bases in between. The germline gives CDR1 SGHRS, CDR2 YFSETQ. This CDR3 is CASSLTDRGTEAFF. CDR3 coding DNA: TGCGCCAGCAGCTTGACAGATAGAGGGACTGAAGCTTTCTTT.